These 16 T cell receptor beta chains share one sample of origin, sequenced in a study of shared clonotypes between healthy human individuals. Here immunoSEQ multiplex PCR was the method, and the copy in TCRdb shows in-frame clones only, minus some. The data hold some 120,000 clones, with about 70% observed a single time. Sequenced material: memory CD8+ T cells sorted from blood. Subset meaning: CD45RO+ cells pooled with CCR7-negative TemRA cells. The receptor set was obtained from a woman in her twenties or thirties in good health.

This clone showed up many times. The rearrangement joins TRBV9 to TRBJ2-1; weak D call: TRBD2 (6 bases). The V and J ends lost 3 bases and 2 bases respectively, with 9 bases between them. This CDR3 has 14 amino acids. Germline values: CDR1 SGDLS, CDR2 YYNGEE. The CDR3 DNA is TGTGCCAGCAGCGGGGGACTTCCCTACAATGAGCAGTTCTTC. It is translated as CASSGGLPYNEQFF.

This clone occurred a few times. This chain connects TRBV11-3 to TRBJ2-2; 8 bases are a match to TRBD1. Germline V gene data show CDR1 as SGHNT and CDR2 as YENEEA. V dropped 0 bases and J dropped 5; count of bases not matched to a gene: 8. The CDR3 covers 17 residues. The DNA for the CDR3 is TGTGCCAGCAGCTTAGATGGCAGGGGGCGATATACCGGGGAGCTGTTTTTT. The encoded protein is CASSLDGRGRYTGELFF.

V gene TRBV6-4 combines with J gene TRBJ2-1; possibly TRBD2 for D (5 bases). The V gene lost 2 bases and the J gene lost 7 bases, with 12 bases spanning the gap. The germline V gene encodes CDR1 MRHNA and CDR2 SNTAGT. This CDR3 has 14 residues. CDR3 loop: CASSDGGGGNEQFF. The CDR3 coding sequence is TGTGCCAGCAGTGACGGAGGCGGCGGGAATGAGCAGTTCTTC.

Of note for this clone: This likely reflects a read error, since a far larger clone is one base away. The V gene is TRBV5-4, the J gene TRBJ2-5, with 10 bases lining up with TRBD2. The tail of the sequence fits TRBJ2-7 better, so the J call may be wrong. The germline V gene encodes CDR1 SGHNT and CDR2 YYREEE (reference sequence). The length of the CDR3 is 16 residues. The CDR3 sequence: CASSQGLAVSSYEQYF. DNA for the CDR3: TGCGCCAGCAGCCAAGGACTAGCGGTTTCATCCTACGAGCAGTACTTC.

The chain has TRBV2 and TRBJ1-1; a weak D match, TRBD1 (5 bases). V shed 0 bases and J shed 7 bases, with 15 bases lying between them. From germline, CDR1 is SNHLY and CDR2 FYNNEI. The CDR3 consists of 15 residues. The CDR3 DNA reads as TGTGCCAGCAGTGAAGCTGGGGGGACCAGGAATGAAGCTTTCTTT. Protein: CASSEAGGTRNEAFF.

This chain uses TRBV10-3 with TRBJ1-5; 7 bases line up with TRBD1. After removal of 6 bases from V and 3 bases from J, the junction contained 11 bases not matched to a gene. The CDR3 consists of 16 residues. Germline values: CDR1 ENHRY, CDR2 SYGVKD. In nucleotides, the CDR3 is TGTGCCATCAGCGCGCGACAGGGTACCCACAATCAGCCCCAGCATTTT. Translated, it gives CAISARQGTHNQPQHF.

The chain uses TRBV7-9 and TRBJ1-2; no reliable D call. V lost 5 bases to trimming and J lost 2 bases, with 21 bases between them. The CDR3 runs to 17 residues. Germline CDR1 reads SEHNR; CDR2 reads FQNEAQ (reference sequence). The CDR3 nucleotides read TGTGCCAGCAGCCGAGTGGCCCCAACTCGAGGCAACTATGGCTACACCTTC. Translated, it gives CASSRVAPTRGNYGYTF.

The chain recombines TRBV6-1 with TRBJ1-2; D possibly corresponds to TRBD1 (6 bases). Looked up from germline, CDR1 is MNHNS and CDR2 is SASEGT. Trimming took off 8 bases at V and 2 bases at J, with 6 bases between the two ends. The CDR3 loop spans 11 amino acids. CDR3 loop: CASGQNYGYTF. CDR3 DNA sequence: TGTGCCAGCGGACAGAACTATGGCTACACCTTC.

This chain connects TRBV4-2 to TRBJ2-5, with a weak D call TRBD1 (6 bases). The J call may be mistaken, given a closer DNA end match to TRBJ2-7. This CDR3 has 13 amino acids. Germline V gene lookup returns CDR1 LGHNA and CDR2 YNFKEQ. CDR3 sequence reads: CASSPGHHYEQYF. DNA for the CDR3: TGTGCCAGCAGCCCGGGACACCACTACGAGCAGTACTTC.

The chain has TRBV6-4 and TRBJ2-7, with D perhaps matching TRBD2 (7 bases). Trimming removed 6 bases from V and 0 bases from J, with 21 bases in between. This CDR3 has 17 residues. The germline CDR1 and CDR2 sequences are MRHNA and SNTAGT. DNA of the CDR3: TGTGCCAGCAGCCAAGAAGGCGGGGGACAAAGCTCCTACGAGCAGTACTTC. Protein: CASSQEGGGQSSYEQYF.

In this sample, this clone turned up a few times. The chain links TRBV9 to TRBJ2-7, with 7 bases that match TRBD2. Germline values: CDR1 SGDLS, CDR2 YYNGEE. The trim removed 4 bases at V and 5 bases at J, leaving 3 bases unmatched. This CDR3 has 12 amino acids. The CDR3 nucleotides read TGTGCCAGCAGCCAAAGCGGGGACGAGCAGTACTTC. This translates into CASSQSGDEQYF.

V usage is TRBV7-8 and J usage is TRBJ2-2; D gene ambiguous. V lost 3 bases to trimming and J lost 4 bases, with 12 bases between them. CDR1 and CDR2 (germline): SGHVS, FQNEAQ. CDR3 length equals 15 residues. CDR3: CASSFPRTITGELFF. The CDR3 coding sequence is TGTGCCAGCAGCTTTCCCAGGACGATCACCGGGGAGCTGTTTTTT.

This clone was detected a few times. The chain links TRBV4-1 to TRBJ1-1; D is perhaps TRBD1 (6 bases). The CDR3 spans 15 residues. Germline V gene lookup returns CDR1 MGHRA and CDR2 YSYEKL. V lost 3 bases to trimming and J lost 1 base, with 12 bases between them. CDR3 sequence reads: CASSHRGAGNTEAFF. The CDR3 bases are TGCGCCAGCAGCCATCGGGGGGCAGGGAACACTGAAGCTTTCTTT.

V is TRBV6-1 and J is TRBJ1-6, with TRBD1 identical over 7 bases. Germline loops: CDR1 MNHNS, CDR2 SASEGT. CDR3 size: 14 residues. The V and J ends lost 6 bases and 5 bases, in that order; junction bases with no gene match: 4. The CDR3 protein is CASRSGTDNSPLHF. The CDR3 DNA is TGTGCCAGCAGGTCCGGGACAGATAATTCACCCCTCCACTTT.

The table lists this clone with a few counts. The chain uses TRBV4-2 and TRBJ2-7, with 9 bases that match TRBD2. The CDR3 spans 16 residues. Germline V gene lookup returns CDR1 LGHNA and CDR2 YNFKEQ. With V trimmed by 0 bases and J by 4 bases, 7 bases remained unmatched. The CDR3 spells CASSQEPAGGPYEQYF. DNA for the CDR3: TGTGCCAGCAGCCAAGAACCCGCGGGAGGGCCGTACGAGCAGTACTTC.

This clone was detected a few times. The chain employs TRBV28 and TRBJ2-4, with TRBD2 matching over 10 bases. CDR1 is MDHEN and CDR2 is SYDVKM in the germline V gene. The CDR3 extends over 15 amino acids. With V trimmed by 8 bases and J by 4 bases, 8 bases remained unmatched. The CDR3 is CASVALAGAKNIQYF. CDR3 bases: TGTGCCAGCGTGGCGCTAGCGGGAGCAAAAAACATTCAGTACTTC. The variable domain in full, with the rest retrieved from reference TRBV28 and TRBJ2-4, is DVKVTQSSRYLVKRTGEKVFLECVQDMDHENMFWYRQDPGLGLRLIYFSYDVKMKEKGDIPEGYSVSREKKERFSLILESASTNQTSMYLCASVALAGAKNIQYFGAGTRLSVL.